This T cell receptor beta chain derives from a study of blood T cell repertoires in COVID-19. For the study at large: The United States, Italy and Spain supplied acute and convalescent COVID-19 samples. T cells, B-cell-depleted T cells, or PBMCs provided the cDNA or gDNA that served as material.

Per the original methods: How many nucleated cells were present was estimated from reference gene primer amplification. TCRdb's copy holds only in-frame clones and misses some; the assay was immunoSEQ multiplex PCR. Clonal size and the V and J genes are those of that table, whereas D and trimming came from the DNA. This table has some 130,000 clones, 79% appearing once. This CDR3 has 14 residues. Looked up from germline, CDR1 is MDHEN and CDR2 is SYDVKM. The V gene lost 6 bases and the J gene lost 6 bases, with 15 bases spanning the gap. The J gene is TRBJ1-5, the V gene TRBV28, with a possible D match to TRBD1 (5 bases). The TCR was taken from a woman of 80 years or more with acute or convalescent COVID-19. Material: peripheral blood. CDR3 DNA: TGTGCCAGCAGGGAATATCAGGGCGGTCAGCCCCAGCATTTT. Its translation is CASREYQGGQPQHF.